This passage covers 22 T cell receptor beta chains from one sample sequenced in a study of T cells after yellow fever vaccination. TCRdb re-derived calls from the 5' RACE reads in MiXCR, one entry per CDR3 protein. The sample has some 400,000 distinct CDR3 sequences; around 6.5% are singletons. Sequencing was performed on PBMCs, taken 5 days after the yellow fever booster vaccination. The receptors were gathered from a man younger than 40 who received the YFV17D yellow fever vaccine.

This clonotype was picked up a small number of times. The chain employs TRBV5-1 and TRBJ2-1; TRBD2 is a possible D gene (6 bases). The V end lost 0 bases, the J end lost 2 bases, and 12 bases lay between the germline ends. The CDR3 loop spans 16 amino acids. Germline-derived CDR1 and CDR2 are SGHRS and YFSETQ. CDR3 in DNA: TGCGCCAGCAGCTTGGATTGGGGGGACCCCTACAATGAGCAGTTCTTC. Its translation is CASSLDWGDPYNEQFF.

In its sample, this clonotype was seen many times. The chain has TRBV12-3 or TRBV12-4 and TRBJ2-2; the D is unclear. V lost 6 bases to trimming and J lost 2 bases, with 7 bases between them. The CDR3 is 13 amino acids. The DNA of the CDR3 is TGTGCCAGCAGCCCACACAACACCGGGGAGCTGTTTTTT. The encoded protein is CASSPHNTGELFF.

This chain joins TRBV12-3 or TRBV12-4 and TRBJ2-2; TRBD1 is a possible D gene (5 bases). The CDR3 loop spans 15 amino acids. V lost 5 bases to trimming and J lost 5 bases, with 15 bases between them. In DNA form, the CDR3 reads TGTGCCAGCAGTCTGACAGACCTATGGACCGGGGAGCTGTTTTTT. Translating gives CASSLTDLWTGELFF.

This clonotype was seen more than once but under ten times. The rearrangement links TRBV29-1 to TRBJ2-4; D possibly uses TRBD1 or TRBD2 (5 bases each). Germline lookup yields CDR1 SQVTM and CDR2 ANQGSEA. Trimming took off 7 bases at V and 6 bases at J, with 13 bases between the two ends. The CDR3 is 12 amino acids. CDR3: CSAEGKGNIQYF. The CDR3 DNA sequence: TGCAGCGCCGAGGGGAAGGGAAACATTCAGTACTTC.

Written as DNA, the CDR3 is TGCAGTGCTAGAGGCCTAACCGGGACTAGCACAGATACGCAGTATTTT. Protein: CSARGLTGTSTDTQYF. This chain connects TRBV20-1 to TRBJ2-3, with a tentative D call TRBD2 (6 bases). Germline CDR1 DFQATT, CDR2 SNEGSKA (reference sequence). V was clipped by 1 base and J by 0 bases, with 14 bases between them. The CDR3 sequence is 16 residues long.

The chain joins TRBV6-1 to TRBJ2-1; D possibly uses TRBD1 or TRBD2 (5 bases each). Germline loops: CDR1 MNHNS, CDR2 SASEGT. CDR3 length equals 16 residues. Between the trimmed V and J ends, which lost 6 bases and 4 bases, there was a span of 19 bases. In nucleotides, the CDR3 is TGTGCCAGCAGCCGTCGTGGGGGTATGGGTTACAATGAGCAGTTCTTC. Amino acids: CASSRRGGMGYNEQFF.

This clonotype was detected many times. The chain recombines TRBV6-1 with TRBJ1-1; D perhaps matches TRBD1 (5 bases). Trimming took off 3 bases at V and 4 bases at J, with 12 bases between the two ends. The CDR3 is 14 amino acids. CDR1 is MNHNS and CDR2 is SASEGT in the germline V gene. DNA of the CDR3: TGTGCCAGCAGTGAGGGGCAGGGTACCACTGAAGCTTTCTTT. Its protein product is CASSEGQGTTEAFF.

A few counts support this clonotype. The V call is TRBV10-1, the J call TRBJ2-6; TRBD2 matches 8 bases. The CDR3 consists of 19 residues. Germline CDR1 and CDR2: WNHNN and SYGVQD (reference sequence). V dropped 7 bases and J dropped 0; count of bases not matched to a gene: 14. The CDR3 protein is CASIIFKREPYSGANVLTF. DNA of the CDR3: TGCGCCAGCATCATCTTCAAGCGGGAGCCGTACTCTGGGGCCAACGTCCTGACTTTC.

There are many counts of this clonotype. The rearrangement uses TRBV12-3 or TRBV12-4 and TRBJ2-3; 10 nucleotides match TRBD2. CDR3 size: 14 residues. V shed 10 bases, J shed 4 bases, and the junction held 8 bases outside the gene matches. The CDR3 sequence: CANTLAGGPDTQYF. The CDR3 nucleotides are TGTGCCAATACTTTAGCGGGAGGTCCAGATACGCAGTATTTT.

This clonotype was seen repeatedly, ten times or more. The chain is built from TRBV20-1 and TRBJ2-1, with a possible D match to TRBD2 (6 bases). V shed 6 bases and J shed 5 bases, with 14 bases lying between them. Germline loops: CDR1 DFQATT, CDR2 SNEGSKA (reference sequence). The CDR3 loop spans 13 amino acids. The DNA of the CDR3 is TGCAGTGCCAGACTAGGAAACAACAATGAGCAGTTCTTC. Protein sequence: CSARLGNNNEQFF.

This clonotype came up many times. This chain connects TRBV13 to TRBJ2-6; 8 nucleotides line up with TRBD2. CDR1 is PRHDT, CDR2 FYEKMQ, per germline (reference sequence). This CDR3 has 15 amino acids. With V trimmed by 3 bases and J by 4 bases, 2 bases remained unmatched. CDR3 protein: CASSFGRAGANVLTF. CDR3 nucleotide sequence: TGTGCCAGCAGCTTCGGGAGGGCAGGGGCCAACGTCCTGACTTTC.

Ten or more counts support this clonotype. This chain's CDR3 is CASSRQFLGTGVFSGANVLTF. The CDR3 coding sequence is TGTGCCAGCAGTAGACAATTCCTGGGGACAGGGGTCTTCTCTGGGGCCAACGTCCTGACTTTC. The rearrangement uses TRBV7-9 and TRBJ2-6; TRBD1 matches at 10 bases. The CDR3 totals 21 residues. V shed 6 bases and J 0 bases; nucleotides not matched to a gene: 17. The germline gives CDR1 SEHNR, CDR2 FQNEAQ (reference sequence).

V gene TRBV6-2 or TRBV6-3 combines with J gene TRBJ2-2, with 12 nucleotides matching TRBD2. In germline, CDR1 is MNHEY, CDR2 SVGEGT. The CDR3 loop spans 14 amino acids. The V and J ends lost 0 bases and 16 bases, in that order; junction bases with no gene match: 6. The CDR3 DNA sequence: TGTGCCAGCAGTTACTCAAGACTAGCGGGAGACGAGTTTTTT. It translates to CASSYSRLAGDEFF.

This clonotype was recorded many times. The V call is TRBV7-2, the J call TRBJ2-4; D unresolved. Germline V CDR1 and CDR2: SGHTA, FQGNSA. Trimming removed 0 bases from V and 0 bases from J, with 3 bases in between. This CDR3 comprises 14 residues. The CDR3 region is CASSLALAKNIQYF. CDR3 in DNA: TGTGCCAGCAGCTTAGCTTTAGCCAAAAACATTCAGTACTTC.

This chain uses TRBV6-5 with TRBJ1-6; no definite D call. The length of the CDR3 is 16 residues. Looked up from germline, CDR1 is MNHEY and CDR2 is SVGAGI. Trimming removed 2 bases from V and 11 bases from J, with 19 bases in between. The CDR3 DNA is TGTGCCAGCAGTTACCATCGTCCTTTGAGCAGTGCACCCCTCCACTTT. Its translation: CASSYHRPLSSAPLHF.

This clonotype was seen many times. V is TRBV29-1 and J is TRBJ2-3, with D unclear. The CDR3 is 12 residues long. Trimming removed 2 bases at V and 2 bases at J, with 5 bases between. From germline, CDR1 is SQVTM and CDR2 ANQGSEA. The CDR3 region is CSVEWDTDTQYF. The CDR3 region has the DNA TGCAGCGTTGAATGGGACACAGATACGCAGTATTTT.

The chain couples TRBV7-8 to TRBJ2-5, with a possible D match to TRBD2 (7 bases). The CDR3 contains 15 residues. The germline V gene encodes CDR1 SGHVS and CDR2 FQNEAQ. The V and J ends lost 4 bases and 5 bases respectively, with 17 bases between them. The DNA of the CDR3 is TGTGCCAGCAGCTCCCTTTTGGGAGGGGGGGAGACCCAGTACTTC. As protein: CASSSLLGGGETQYF.

This clonotype was counted only a few times. The genes are TRBV7-2 and TRBJ1-3; D call uncertain. This CDR3 has 15 residues. The germline CDR1 and CDR2 sequences are SGHTA and FQGNSA. V was trimmed by 2 bases and J by 0 bases, leaving 8 bases between them. CDR3 amino acids: CASSLSSPSGNTIYF. CDR3 coding DNA: TGTGCCAGCAGCTTATCCAGCCCCTCTGGAAACACCATATATTTT.

This clonotype was picked up a small number of times. This rearrangement joins TRBV28 to TRBJ2-1, with TRBD2 identical over 12 bases. The CDR3 is 20 residues long. After removal of 0 bases from V and 8 bases from J, the junction contained 17 bases not matched to a gene. Germline-derived CDR1 and CDR2 are MDHEN and SYDVKM. For the CDR3, the DNA is TGTGCCAGCAGTTTATGGACTAGCGGGAGAAAGGGCCTCCGGGGGTATGAGCAGTTCTTC. Translation gives CASSLWTSGRKGLRGYEQFF.

The sample holds a few counts of this clonotype. This chain uses TRBV24-1 with TRBJ2-1; the match to TRBD2 covers 8 bases. The CDR3 is 19 amino acids. Germline values: CDR1 KGHDR, CDR2 SFDVKD. V lost 2 bases, J lost 1 base, and 12 bases stayed unmatched. This CDR3 reads CATSDSKGNSGTSYNEQFF. The CDR3 nucleotides are TGTGCCACCAGTGATTCTAAGGGTAATAGCGGGACATCCTACAATGAGCAGTTCTTC.

This clonotype was counted ten times or more. The chain combines TRBV7-8 with TRBJ1-1; 9 bases line up with TRBD1. Trimming cost V 4 bases and J 5 bases; bases outside gene matches: 8. Germline CDR1 reads SGHVS; CDR2 reads FQNEAQ. The CDR3 is 15 amino acids. CDR3 coding DNA: TGTGCCAGCAGCTGGGGACAGGGTCCAGGAACTGAAGCTTTCTTT. Translated, it gives CASSWGQGPGTEAFF.

In this sample, this clonotype turned up a few times. This chain joins TRBV6-2 or TRBV6-3 and TRBJ2-1; 10 positions match TRBD2. Germline V gene sequence: CDR1 MNHEY, CDR2 SVGEGT. This CDR3 region has 18 residues. The junction had 16 bases not matched to a gene; V was cut back by 6 bases and J by 5 bases. The CDR3 DNA sequence: TGTGCCAGCAGCGAGAGGGCGAAAAGGACTAGCGGTGACAATGAGCAGTTCTTC. Translation gives CASSERAKRTSGDNEQFF.